This TCR beta chain was recovered during a study of blood T cell repertoires in COVID-19 (dated by TCRdb to the early 2020s). Background for the entire study: Samples covering the acute and convalescent phases of COVID-19 were provided by collaborators in the United States, Italy and Spain. The prospective study material was composed of cDNA or gDNA derived from T cells, B-cell-depleted T cells, or PBMCs. The dataset comprised deeply sampled blood TCRbeta repertoires from subjects exposed to, actively infected with, or recovered from COVID-19. The repertoires were released in a freely available public database meant as a resource for research on the immune response to SARS-CoV-2. Samples were obtained from the ongoing ImmuneRACE study (first 160 participants) and from approximately 1,200 subjects provided by 6 global collaborators. The sample metadata nearly always contained a de-identified subject ID, COVID-19 status, age in years and sex. Where available, HLA class I and class II types were taken from metadata supplied by the sample provider and were not determined by assay-based typing.

Each collaborating institution followed its own protocols to collect whole blood in K2EDTA tubes. For TCRbeta analysis, collaborators shipped samples as frozen whole blood, isolated PBMCs, or DNA extracted from either of those sample types. General conclusions and limits of the study: The quantity of clinical and demographic metadata differed by source and by participant and was supplied without curation.

The germline V and J ends show losses of 7 bases and 0 bases respectively, and no gene match explains 8 bases of the junction. As encoded in the germline V gene, CDR1 is SNHLY while CDR2 is FYNNEI. The cysteine opens and the phenylalanine closes a CDR3 of 16 amino acids. Only the CDR3 portion is preserved as DNA: 48 bases, with reading frame beginning at the first base. TCRbeta CDR3 regions were amplified from genomic DNA by means of the immunoSEQ Assay, a bias-controlled multiplex PCR. The authors' pipeline ran thus. The number of nucleated cells in each sample was estimated from the amplification of reference gene primers within the assay. Sequence reads were collapsed and filtered to measure the absolute abundance of every unique TCRbeta CDR3 rearrangement. For each sample, productive Simpson clonality was calculated as the square root of Simpson's diversity index over productive rearrangements. TCRdb took over this immuneACCESS table, retaining in-frame rearrangements with V and J assigned. Such tables are incomplete; in checked studies, under half of the missing clones stem from an unresolved V gene, and the remainder is unexplained. That table supplies the V and J calls and clone size; D and trimming were determined from the DNA. The sample table holds under 200,000 clones, of which about 82% were seen once. 5.5% to 7% of the sample is held by the ten biggest clonotypes.

With respect to this clone: Its antigen is unknown. No base-level quality is on record; no much larger clone is a single base apart.

This sequence originates from a man in his fifties with active or convalescent COVID-19. The V gene is TRBV2 and the J gene is TRBJ2-1; 8 of the junction bases match TRBD1. Sequencing input: peripheral blood. For the CDR3, the sequence is CASTVWTGRSYNEQFF. The DNA is TGTGCCAGCACCGTTTGGACAGGGCGCTCCTACAATGAGCAGTTCTTC. Reference TRBV2 and TRBJ2-1 proteins supply the regions before and after the CDR3; the full variable domain is: EPEVTQTPSHQVTQMGQEVILRCVPISNHLYFYWYRQILGQKVEFLVSFYNNEISEKSEIFDDQFSVERPDGSNFTLKIRSTKLEDSAMYFCASTVWTGRSYNEQFFGPGTRLTVL.